A single sample gave rise to the 24 T cell receptor beta chains below, sequenced in a study of cytomegalovirus exposure and HLA in healthy donors (dated by TCRdb to 2015 to 2018). Library preparation used the immunoSEQ multiplex PCR assay. TCRdb holds this immuneACCESS table with in-frame rearrangements only. Some clones are missing; in checked studies, unresolved V genes explain under half, and the rest has no known cause. Counted in this sample were tens of thousands of clones; around 94% of them appeared once. Approximately 3% of the sample is taken by the ten largest. The sequenced sample consisted of PBMCs. The receptors were gathered from a woman under 30 in good health and CMV-seropositive.

This rearrangement joins TRBV7-8 to TRBJ1-2; tentatively, D is TRBD1 (5 bases). Germline lookup yields CDR1 SGHVS and CDR2 FQNEAQ. Trimming pared 4 bases from V and 9 bases from J, leaving 18 bases between. The CDR3 extends over 14 amino acids. The CDR3 region is CASSSLVGGRSYTF. In DNA form, the CDR3 reads TGTGCCAGCAGCTCCCTGGTGGGGGGTAGGAGCTACACCTTC.

The rearrangement joins TRBV5-1 to TRBJ1-4, with TRBD1 identical over 7 bases. Germline lookup yields CDR1 SGHRS and CDR2 YFSETQ. The length of the CDR3 is 14 residues. Unmatched junction bases numbered 3, after V lost 3 bases and J lost 4 bases. The CDR3 bases are TGCGCCAGCAGCTCCGGACAGGTTAATGAAAAACTGTTTTTT. Translation: CASSSGQVNEKLFF.

The chain has TRBV6-5 and TRBJ2-1; D is possibly TRBD2 (5 bases). CDR3 length: 15 amino acids. The germline CDR1 and CDR2 sequences are MNHEY and SVGAGI. Between the trimmed V and J ends, which lost 2 bases and 0 bases, there was a span of 8 bases. The CDR3 is CASSYRDSSYNEQFF. DNA of the CDR3: TGTGCCAGCAGTTACCGGGATAGCTCCTACAATGAGCAGTTCTTC.

This clone was observed once. The rearrangement joins TRBV6-1 to TRBJ2-7; possibly TRBD2 for D (6 bases). V was clipped by 8 bases and J by 0 bases, with 11 bases between them. CDR1 is MNHNS and CDR2 is SASEGT in the germline V gene. The CDR3 totals 13 residues. Here the CDR3 DNA reads TGTGCCAGCGAGGAGGGTATCTCCTACGAGCAGTACTTC. Translating gives CASEEGISYEQYF.

The chain carries TRBV6-5 and TRBJ2-7; TRBD1 matches at 7 bases. V was clipped by 5 bases and J by 0 bases; unmatched bases: 4. This CDR3 has 14 residues. The germline V gene has CDR1 MNHEY and CDR2 SVGAGI. The CDR3 sequence is CASSRNRGSYEQYF. The DNA for the CDR3 is TGTGCCAGCAGTCGGAACAGGGGCTCCTACGAGCAGTACTTC.

The CDR3 loop is CASSQDSVRASGGAETQYF. Written as DNA, the CDR3 is TGCGCCAGCAGCCAAGATTCCGTGAGAGCTAGCGGGGGGGCGGAGACCCAGTACTTC. The chain joins TRBV4-1 to TRBJ2-5; 12 bases fit TRBD2. Germline V gene sequence: CDR1 MGHRA, CDR2 YSYEKL. The CDR3 contains 19 residues. The V gene end was trimmed by 0 bases and the J gene end by 5 bases; junction bases not matched to a gene: 13.

V and J are TRBV15 and TRBJ2-5, with 9 bases matching TRBD2. The V gene end was trimmed by 1 base and the J gene end by 9 bases; junction bases not matched to a gene: 9. Germline-derived CDR1 and CDR2 are LNHNV and YYDKDF (reference sequence). This CDR3 contains 15 residues. The DNA of the CDR3 is TGTGCCACCAGCAGAGGAAATAGCGGGAGATCTCCCCAGTACTTC. Translating it yields CATSRGNSGRSPQYF. The full variable domain, with the rest looked up from reference TRBV15 and TRBJ2-5, is DAMVIQNPRYQVTQFGKPVTLSCSQTLNHNVMYWYQQKSSQAPKLLFHYYDKDFNNEADTPDNFQSRRPNTSFCFLDIRSPGLGDTAMYLCATSRGNSGRSPQYFGPGTRLLVL.

The chain links TRBV5-1 to TRBJ2-1, with 7 nucleotides matching TRBD2. CDR1 is SGHRS, CDR2 YFSETQ, per germline. The V segment lost 3 bases and the J segment 3 bases; nucleotides outside the gene matches: 6. This CDR3 spans 15 amino acids. CDR3 coding DNA: TGCGCCAGCAGCTCCAGCGGGACGAACTACAATGAGCAGTTCTTC. Translated, it gives CASSSSGTNYNEQFF.

This clone is a singleton in its sample. The J gene is TRBJ1-2, the V gene TRBV19; the match to TRBD1 covers 10 bases. The germline V gene has CDR1 LNHDA and CDR2 SQIVND (reference sequence). The CDR3 runs 20 residues. V dropped 6 bases and J dropped 4; count of bases not matched to a gene: 23. The CDR3 protein is CASSPKYYPPRDRGAYGYTF. CDR3 DNA sequence: TGTGCCAGTAGCCCAAAATATTACCCGCCCCGGGACAGGGGTGCCTATGGCTACACCTTC.

The chain joins TRBV7-9 to TRBJ2-3; 10 bases are a match to TRBD1. Germline CDR1 and CDR2: SEHNR and FQNEAQ (reference sequence). Trimming at V came to 4 bases and at J to 3 bases, leaving 4 bases not matched to a gene. This CDR3 is built from 15 residues. CDR3 nucleotide sequence: TGTGCCAGCAGCTCGGGGACAGGGGAAACAGATACGCAGTATTTT. It codes for CASSSGTGETDTQYF.

The chain recombines TRBV6-1 with TRBJ2-1, with TRBD1 as a possible D gene (5 bases). Germline CDR1 and CDR2: MNHNS and SASEGT. V lost 6 bases and J lost 1, with 13 bases in between. The CDR3 runs to 15 residues. The CDR3 region has the DNA TGTGCCAGCAGAGAGACAGTTTTTTCCTACAATGAGCAGTTCTTC. Amino acids: CASRETVFSYNEQFF.

The chain combines TRBV4-1 with TRBJ1-1; D gene unclear. This CDR3 contains 15 residues. V was cut by 0 bases and J by 4 bases, with 12 bases left in between. Germline values: CDR1 MGHRA, CDR2 YSYEKL. Here the CDR3 DNA reads TGCGCCAGCAGCCAAGACGGAGGGAGCGGCACTGAAGCTTTCTTT. It is translated as CASSQDGGSGTEAFF.

The chain links TRBV30 to TRBJ1-5; possibly TRBD1 for D (5 bases). This CDR3 has 15 amino acids. Germline V gives CDR1 GTSNPN, CDR2 SVGIG (reference sequence). V dropped 0 bases and J dropped 0 bases, with 9 bases sitting between them. The CDR3 sequence is CAWSVQAVSNQPQHF. The CDR3, as DNA: TGTGCCTGGAGTGTACAGGCAGTTAGCAATCAGCCCCAGCATTTT.

The chain uses TRBV18 and TRBJ1-1, with D hard to call. V was cut by 0 bases and J by 4 bases, with 6 bases left in between. CDR3 length: 13 amino acids. From germline, CDR1 is KGHSH and CDR2 LQKENI. The CDR3: CASSPPVATEAFF. CDR3 nucleotide sequence: TGTGCCAGCTCACCACCGGTGGCCACTGAAGCTTTCTTT.

The gene calls are TRBV7-9 and TRBJ1-5; the D is unclear. The CDR3 length is 12 residues. The germline V and J ends were trimmed by 1 base and 7 bases, with 5 bases remaining between them. Germline V CDR1 and CDR2: SEHNR, FQNEAQ (reference sequence). CDR3 in amino acids: CASSLESQPQHF. The CDR3, as DNA: TGTGCCAGCAGCTTAGAATCGCAGCCCCAGCATTTT.

This sequence joins TRBV28 and TRBJ1-5; TRBD1 might be the D (6 bases). CDR1 and CDR2 from the germline V gene are MDHEN and SYDVKM. Trimming stripped 5 bases from V and 3 bases from J, with 14 bases between. The CDR3 covers 15 residues. CDR3 region: CASSAGTGFNQPQHF. The CDR3 coding sequence is TGTGCCAGCAGTGCCGGCACAGGGTTCAATCAGCCCCAGCATTTT.

This rearrangement joins TRBV6-6 to TRBJ1-5; 7 nucleotides agree with TRBD1. Germline CDR1 reads MNHNY; CDR2 reads SVGAGI (reference sequence). The CDR3 is 14 amino acids. With 5 bases clipped from V and 7 bases from J, the junction kept 8 bases outside the gene matches. The CDR3 sequence: CASSPDRAGQPQHF. CDR3 DNA: TGTGCCAGCAGTCCTGACAGGGCTGGGCAGCCCCAGCATTTT.

The rearrangement links TRBV6-5 to TRBJ1-1; 9 nucleotides match TRBD1. V shed 0 bases, J shed 6 bases, and the junction held 5 bases outside the gene matches. The CDR3 extends over 15 amino acids. CDR1 is MNHEY, CDR2 SVGAGI, per germline. The CDR3, as DNA: TGTGCCAGCAGTTACTCGACAGGGGGAAGGGCTGAAGCTTTCTTT. Translating it yields CASSYSTGGRAEAFF.

This clone showed up just once. The rearrangement joins TRBV4-2 to TRBJ2-3; 12 positions agree with TRBD2. Germline trimming cut 2 bases from V and 2 bases from J; bases unmatched to any gene: 2. Germline CDR1 reads LGHNA; CDR2 reads YNFKEQ. CDR3 length: 16 residues. The CDR3 DNA reads TGTGCCAGCAGCCAAACTAGCGGGGGGTACACAGATACGCAGTATTTT. Protein product: CASSQTSGGYTDTQYF.

V gene TRBV29-1 combines with J gene TRBJ1-2; 9 bases map to TRBD1. The CDR3 is 13 amino acids. The germline CDR1 and CDR2 sequences are SQVTM and ANQGSEA. With 5 bases clipped from V and 6 bases from J, the junction kept 7 bases outside the gene matches. CDR3: CSVLRDRVHGYTF. The CDR3 coding sequence is TGCAGCGTTCTCCGGGACAGGGTTCATGGCTACACCTTC.

In this sample, this clone turned up once. This chain's CDR3 is CASSDSVNEQFF. For the CDR3, the DNA is TGTGCCAGCAGTGATAGTGTCAATGAGCAGTTCTTC. V and J are TRBV25-1 and TRBJ2-1; no definite D call. V lost 3 bases, J lost 6 bases, and 6 bases lay in between. In germline, CDR1 is MGHDK, CDR2 SYGVNS. The CDR3 is made up of 12 amino acids.

The rearrangement uses TRBV7-6 and TRBJ2-1; TRBD2 aligns across 13 bases. The CDR3 extends over 16 amino acids. V lost 1 base, J lost 3 bases, and 0 bases stayed unmatched. Germline-derived CDR1 and CDR2 are SGHVS and FNYEAQ. CDR3 bases: TGTGCCAGCAGCTTAGGACTAGCGGGGGGCTACAATGAGCAGTTCTTC. It specifies CASSLGLAGGYNEQFF.

V and J are TRBV28 and TRBJ1-1; TRBD1 agrees at 8 bases. This CDR3 region has 14 residues. Germline values: CDR1 MDHEN, CDR2 SYDVKM. V dropped 5 bases and J dropped 5; count of bases not matched to a gene: 7. CDR3 sequence reads: CASSRTGSRTEAFF. CDR3 coding DNA: TGTGCCAGCAGTAGGACAGGGTCTCGAACTGAAGCTTTCTTT.

V gene TRBV14 combines with J gene TRBJ2-2, with TRBD2 matching over 14 bases. Germline CDR1 is SGHDN and CDR2 is FVKESK. V gave up 5 bases and J gave up 3 bases; unmatched junction bases: 5. The CDR3 contains 17 residues. This CDR3 reads CASSAPGLAGDTGELFF. CDR3 coding DNA: TGTGCCAGCAGCGCCCCGGGACTAGCGGGGGACACCGGGGAGCTGTTTTTT.